This record covers a single TCR beta chain. Antigen: not known. The data derive from a study of T cell responses to AZD1222 COVID-19 vaccine. The CDR3 covers 13 residues. The V end lost 7 bases, the J end lost 4 bases, and 13 bases lay between the germline ends. The germline V gene has CDR1 MNHEY and CDR2 SVGEGT. Second-dose intervals near 4 or 12 weeks were combined. Method: immunoSEQ multiplex PCR; TCRdb's copy keeps in-frame clones and lacks some. The sample lists 250,000 to 300,000 clones; about 94% were seen once. Study-wide results and limits: It should be noted that donors were predominantly white British and more often female, and clonal diversity was possibly underestimated. After the peak T cell response, and only then, were repertoires sampled. Just a handful of people given AZD1222 tested seropositive at baseline.

The V and J genes are TRBV6-2 or TRBV6-3 and TRBJ1-2; a weak D match, TRBD1 (6 bases). This TCR derives from an adult who received the AZD1222 COVID-19 vaccine. Here the sequenced sample was peripheral blood, taken 28 days after the second AZD1222 dose. The CDR3 nucleotides are TGTGCCAGCACCCCTCCAGGGGTCTATGGCTACACCTTC. Translated: CASTPPGVYGYTF.